This T cell receptor (beta chain) was recovered during a study of blood T cell repertoires in COVID-19. Whole-study context: Samples came from the United States, Italy and Spain, spanning acute and convalescent COVID-19. Sources were T cells, B-cell-depleted T cells, or PBMCs; the material itself was cDNA or gDNA.

This clone has at least ten counts. In the authors' workflow: Amplification from reference gene primers served as the basis for estimated nucleated cell counts. Only in-frame clones appear in the TCRdb table, and some are missing; sequencing was by immunoSEQ multiplex PCR. V and J calls plus clone size are reproduced from that table; the DNA served to infer D and trimming. Of around 190,000 clones listed, about four fifths are singletons. The CDR3 contains 16 residues. V was cut by 3 bases and J by 7 bases, with 19 bases left in between. CDR1 is LNHDA, CDR2 SQIVND, per germline (reference sequence). The specimen sequenced was peripheral blood. The sequence was obtained from a man between 70 and 80 years old with active or convalescent COVID-19. V and J are TRBV19 and TRBJ2-1; weak D call: TRBD2 (5 bases). The CDR3 is CASSMGSGLVGNEQFF. In nucleotides, the CDR3 is TGTGCCAGTAGTATGGGGAGCGGCTTGGTCGGGAATGAGCAGTTCTTC.